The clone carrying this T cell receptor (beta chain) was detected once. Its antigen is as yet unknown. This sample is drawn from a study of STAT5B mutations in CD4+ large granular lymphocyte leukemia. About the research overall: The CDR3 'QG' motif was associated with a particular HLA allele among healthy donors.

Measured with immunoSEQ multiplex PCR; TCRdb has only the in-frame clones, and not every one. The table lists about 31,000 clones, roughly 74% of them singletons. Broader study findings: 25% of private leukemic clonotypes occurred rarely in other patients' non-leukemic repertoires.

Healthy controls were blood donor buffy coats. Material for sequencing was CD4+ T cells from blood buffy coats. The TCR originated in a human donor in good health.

Here the CDR3 reads CASSVGYTSSTGELFF. For the CDR3, the DNA is TGTGCCAGCAGCGTAGGTTACACCTCGAGCACCGGGGAGCTGTTTTTT. The chain combines TRBV9 with TRBJ2-2, with D uncertain. Between the trimmed V and J ends, which lost 0 bases and 4 bases, there was a span of 13 bases. Germline lookup yields CDR1 SGDLS and CDR2 YYNGEE. The CDR3 consists of 16 residues.